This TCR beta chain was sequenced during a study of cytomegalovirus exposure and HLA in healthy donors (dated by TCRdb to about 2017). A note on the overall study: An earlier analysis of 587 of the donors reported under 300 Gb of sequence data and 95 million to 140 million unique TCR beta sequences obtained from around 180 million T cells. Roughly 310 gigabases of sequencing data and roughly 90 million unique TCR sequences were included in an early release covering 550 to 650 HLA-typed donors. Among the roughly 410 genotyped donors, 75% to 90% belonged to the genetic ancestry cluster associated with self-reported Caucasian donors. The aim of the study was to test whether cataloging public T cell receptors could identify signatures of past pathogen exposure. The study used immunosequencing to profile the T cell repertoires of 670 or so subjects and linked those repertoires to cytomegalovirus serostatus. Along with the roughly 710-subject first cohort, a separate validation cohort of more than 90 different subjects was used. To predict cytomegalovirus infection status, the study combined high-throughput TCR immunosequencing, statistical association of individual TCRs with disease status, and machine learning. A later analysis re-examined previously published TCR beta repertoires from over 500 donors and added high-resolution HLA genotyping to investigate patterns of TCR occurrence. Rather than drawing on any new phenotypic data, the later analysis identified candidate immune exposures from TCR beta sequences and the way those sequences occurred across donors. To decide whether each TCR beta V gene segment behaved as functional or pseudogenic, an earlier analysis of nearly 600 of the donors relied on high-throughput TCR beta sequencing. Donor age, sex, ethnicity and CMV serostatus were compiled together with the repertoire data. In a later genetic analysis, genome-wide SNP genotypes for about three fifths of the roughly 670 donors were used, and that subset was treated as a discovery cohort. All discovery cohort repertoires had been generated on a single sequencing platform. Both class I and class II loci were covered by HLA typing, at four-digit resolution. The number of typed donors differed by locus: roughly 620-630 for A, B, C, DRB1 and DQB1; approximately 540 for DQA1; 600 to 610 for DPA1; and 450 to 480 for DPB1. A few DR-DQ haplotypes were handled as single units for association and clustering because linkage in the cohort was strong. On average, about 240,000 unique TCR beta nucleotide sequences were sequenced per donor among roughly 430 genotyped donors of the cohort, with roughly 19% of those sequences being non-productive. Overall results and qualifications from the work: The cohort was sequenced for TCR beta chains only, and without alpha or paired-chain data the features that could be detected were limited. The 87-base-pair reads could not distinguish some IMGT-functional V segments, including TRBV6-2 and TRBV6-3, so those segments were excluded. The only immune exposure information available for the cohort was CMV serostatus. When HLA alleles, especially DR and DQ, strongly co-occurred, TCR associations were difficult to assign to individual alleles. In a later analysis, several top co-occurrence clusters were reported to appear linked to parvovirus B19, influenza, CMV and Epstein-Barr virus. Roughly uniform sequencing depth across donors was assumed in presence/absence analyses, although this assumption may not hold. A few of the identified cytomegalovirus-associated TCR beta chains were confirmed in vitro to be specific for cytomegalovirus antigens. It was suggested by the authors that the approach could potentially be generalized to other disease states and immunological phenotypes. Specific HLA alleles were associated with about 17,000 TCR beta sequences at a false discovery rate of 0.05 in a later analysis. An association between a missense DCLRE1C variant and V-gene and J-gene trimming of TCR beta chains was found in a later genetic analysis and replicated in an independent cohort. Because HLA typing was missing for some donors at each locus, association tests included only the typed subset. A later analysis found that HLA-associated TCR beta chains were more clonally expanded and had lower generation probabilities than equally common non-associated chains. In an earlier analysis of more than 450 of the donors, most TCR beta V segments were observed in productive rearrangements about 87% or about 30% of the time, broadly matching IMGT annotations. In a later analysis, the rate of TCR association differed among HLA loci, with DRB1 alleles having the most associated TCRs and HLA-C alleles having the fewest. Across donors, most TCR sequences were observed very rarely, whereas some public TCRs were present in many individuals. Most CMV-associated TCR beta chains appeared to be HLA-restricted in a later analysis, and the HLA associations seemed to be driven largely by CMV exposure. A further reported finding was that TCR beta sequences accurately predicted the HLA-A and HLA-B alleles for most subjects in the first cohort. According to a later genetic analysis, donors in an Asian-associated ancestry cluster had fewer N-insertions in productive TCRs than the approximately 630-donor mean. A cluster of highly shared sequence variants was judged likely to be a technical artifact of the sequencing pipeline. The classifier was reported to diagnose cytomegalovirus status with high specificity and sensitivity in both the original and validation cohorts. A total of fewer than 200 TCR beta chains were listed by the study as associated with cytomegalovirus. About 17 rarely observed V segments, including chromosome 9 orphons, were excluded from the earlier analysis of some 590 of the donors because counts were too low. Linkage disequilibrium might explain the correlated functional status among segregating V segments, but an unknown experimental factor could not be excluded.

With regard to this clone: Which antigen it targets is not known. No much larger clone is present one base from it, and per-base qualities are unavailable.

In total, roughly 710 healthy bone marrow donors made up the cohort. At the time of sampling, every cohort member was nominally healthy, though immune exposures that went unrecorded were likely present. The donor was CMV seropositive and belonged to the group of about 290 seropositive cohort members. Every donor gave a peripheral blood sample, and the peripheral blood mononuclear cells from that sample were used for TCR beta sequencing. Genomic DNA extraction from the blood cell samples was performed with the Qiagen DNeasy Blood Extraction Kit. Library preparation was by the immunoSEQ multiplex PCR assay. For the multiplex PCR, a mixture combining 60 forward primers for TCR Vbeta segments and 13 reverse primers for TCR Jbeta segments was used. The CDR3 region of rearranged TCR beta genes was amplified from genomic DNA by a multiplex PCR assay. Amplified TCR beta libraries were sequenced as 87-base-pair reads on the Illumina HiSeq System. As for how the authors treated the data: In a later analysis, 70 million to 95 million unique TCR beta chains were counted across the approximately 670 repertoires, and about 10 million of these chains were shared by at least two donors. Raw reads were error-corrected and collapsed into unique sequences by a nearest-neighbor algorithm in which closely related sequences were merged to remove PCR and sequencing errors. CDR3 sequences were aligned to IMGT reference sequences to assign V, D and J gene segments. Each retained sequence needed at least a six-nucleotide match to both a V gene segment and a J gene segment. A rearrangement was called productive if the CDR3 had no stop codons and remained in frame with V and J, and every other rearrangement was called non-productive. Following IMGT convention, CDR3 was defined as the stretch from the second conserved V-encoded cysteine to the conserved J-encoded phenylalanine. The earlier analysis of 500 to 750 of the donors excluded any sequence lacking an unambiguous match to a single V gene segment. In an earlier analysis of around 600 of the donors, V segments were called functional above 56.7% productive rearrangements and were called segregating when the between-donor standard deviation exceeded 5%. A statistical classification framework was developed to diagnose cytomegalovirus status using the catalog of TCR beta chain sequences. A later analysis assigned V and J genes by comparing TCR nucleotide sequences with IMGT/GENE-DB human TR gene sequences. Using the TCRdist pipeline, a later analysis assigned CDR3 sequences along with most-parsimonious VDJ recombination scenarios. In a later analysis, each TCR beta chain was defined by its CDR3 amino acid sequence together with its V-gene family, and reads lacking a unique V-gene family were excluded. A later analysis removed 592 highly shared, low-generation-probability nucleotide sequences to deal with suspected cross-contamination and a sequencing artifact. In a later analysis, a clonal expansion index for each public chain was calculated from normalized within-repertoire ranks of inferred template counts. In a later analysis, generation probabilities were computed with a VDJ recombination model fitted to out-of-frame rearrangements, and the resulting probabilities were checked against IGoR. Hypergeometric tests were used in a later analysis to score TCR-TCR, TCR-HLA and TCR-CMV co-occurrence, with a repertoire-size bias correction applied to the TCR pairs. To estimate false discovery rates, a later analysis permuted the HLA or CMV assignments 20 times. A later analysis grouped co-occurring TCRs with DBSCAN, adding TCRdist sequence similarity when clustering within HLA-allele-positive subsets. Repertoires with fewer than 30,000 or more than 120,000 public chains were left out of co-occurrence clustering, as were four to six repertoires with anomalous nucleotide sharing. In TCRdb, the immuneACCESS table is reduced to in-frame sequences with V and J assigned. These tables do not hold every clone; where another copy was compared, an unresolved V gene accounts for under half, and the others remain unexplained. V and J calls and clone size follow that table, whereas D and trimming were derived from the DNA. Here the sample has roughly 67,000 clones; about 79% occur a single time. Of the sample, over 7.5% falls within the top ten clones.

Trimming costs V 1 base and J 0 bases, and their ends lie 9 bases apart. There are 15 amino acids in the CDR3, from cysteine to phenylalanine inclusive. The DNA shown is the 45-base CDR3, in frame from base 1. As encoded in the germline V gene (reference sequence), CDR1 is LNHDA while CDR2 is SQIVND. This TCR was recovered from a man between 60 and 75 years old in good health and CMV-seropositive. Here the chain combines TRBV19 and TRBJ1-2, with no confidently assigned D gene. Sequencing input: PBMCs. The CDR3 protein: CASSIVQRPNYGYTF. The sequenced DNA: TGTGCCAGTAGTATAGTACAGAGACCTAACTATGGCTACACCTTC. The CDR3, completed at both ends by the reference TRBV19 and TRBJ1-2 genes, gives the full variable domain DGGITQSPKYLFRKEGQNVTLSCEQNLNHDAMYWYRQDPGQGLRLIYYSQIVNDFQKGDIAEGYSVSREKKESFPLTVTSAQKNPTAFYLCASSIVQRPNYGYTFGSGTRLTVV.